This T cell receptor (beta chain) was captured in a study of T cell clonotyping in hematopoietic cell transplantation. Method: immunoSEQ multiplex PCR; TCRdb's copy keeps in-frame clones and lacks some. The sample consists of approximately 80,000 clones, 95% to 97% of them appearing once. Time point given: recipient sample about 28 days before transplant, after cytoreduction. Recipient blood drawn about 28 days pretransplant and days 30, 100, 180 after. The input for sequencing was peripheral blood mononuclear cells, taken before stem cell transplant. The origin of this receptor is a woman in her fifties or sixties with acute myeloid leukemia. Some clones in this sample may be carry-over from other donors' samples.

The CDR3 reads CASSHYTLAGGPGEQYF. In nucleotides, the CDR3 is TGTGCCAGCAGCCATTATACGCTAGCGGGAGGGCCGGGGGAGCAGTACTTC. V gene TRBV28 combines with J gene TRBJ2-7; the match to TRBD2 covers 12 bases. Losses at the gene ends were 6 bases for V and 7 bases for J; bases not matched to a gene: 16. In germline, CDR1 is MDHEN, CDR2 SYDVKM. The CDR3 spans 17 residues.